This T cell receptor (beta chain) was documented in a study of Graves' ophthalmopathy and Graves' hyperthyroidism. Germline assignment: CDR1 SNHLY and CDR2 FYNNEI. V shed 6 bases and J 7 bases; nucleotides not matched to a gene: 4. The CDR3 has 14 residues. Transcripts of RNA were the source for amplifying TCR beta CDR3 regions. A first-round RT-PCR used HTBI primers, followed by a second-round multiplex PCR. TCRdb reprocessed the multiplex PCR reads with MiXCR, giving one entry per CDR3 protein. The sample includes some 750,000 distinct CDR3 sequences, roughly two fifths of them seen just once. This clonotype was recorded many times.

The sequencing input was peripheral blood. This clonotype was sampled from an adult man with Graves' ophthalmopathy. This chain uses TRBV2 with TRBJ1-6; 9 bases match TRBD1. CDR3: CASSGTGMNSPLHF. As DNA, the CDR3 is TGTGCCAGCAGCGGGACAGGGATGAATTCACCCCTCCACTTT.